One and the same sample provided the 18 T cell receptor beta chains below, sequenced in a study of T cells in Graves' hyperthyroidism and ophthalmopathy. TCR beta CDR3 regions were amplified from RNA transcripts. A set of HTBI primers served as the primers for a first-round RT-PCR of the TCR CDR3. TCRdb re-derived calls from the multiplex PCR reads in MiXCR, one entry per CDR3 protein. The sample lists 350,000 to 400,000 distinct CDR3 sequences, approximately 20% occurring once. The sample was blood. The receptors were gathered from a woman aged 18 to 35 with Graves' hyperthyroidism.

The V and J genes are TRBV2 and TRBJ2-7; the D gene is possibly TRBD1 (5 bases). The CDR3 spans 13 residues. V lost 1 base to trimming and J lost 8 bases, with 12 bases between them. Germline V gene sequence: CDR1 SNHLY, CDR2 FYNNEI. The CDR3 DNA is TGTGCCAGCAGTGAAGGGGGCCCTATAAAGCAGTACTTC. As protein: CASSEGGPIKQYF.

This clonotype was picked up a small number of times. The V and J genes are TRBV4-1 and TRBJ1-1; 7 bases map to TRBD1. The CDR3 totals 16 residues. Trimming cost V 5 bases and J 2 bases; bases outside gene matches: 11. CDR1 and CDR2 (germline): MGHRA, YSYEKL. The CDR3 loop is CASSLPRTGRNTEAFF. As DNA, the CDR3 is TGCGCCAGCAGCTTACCCCGGACAGGCCGAAACACTGAAGCTTTCTTT.

This clonotype was found many times. The chain recombines TRBV6-1 with TRBJ1-3; 7 bases are a match to TRBD1. CDR1 MNHNS and CDR2 SASEGT come from the germline V gene. CDR3 length equals 16 residues. Unmatched junction bases numbered 8, after V lost 4 bases and J lost 2 bases. The CDR3, as DNA: TGTGCCAGCAGTGGTCCTCGGACAGGCCCTGGAAACACCATATATTTT. This encodes CASSGPRTGPGNTIYF.

V gene TRBV6-2 or TRBV6-3 combines with J gene TRBJ1-1; 7 bases map to TRBD1. Germline lookup yields CDR1 MNHEY and CDR2 SVGEGT. The CDR3 is 15 amino acids. V trimming: 7 bases; J trimming: 8 bases; junction bases outside the gene matches: 16. The DNA of the CDR3 is TGTGCCAGCATCGAGGCCCAGGACAGGCCCCAAGAAGCTTTCTTT. Encoded protein: CASIEAQDRPQEAFF.

This clonotype was detected many times. The V and J genes are TRBV12-3 or TRBV12-4 and TRBJ1-4, with 9 nucleotides matching TRBD1. The V segment lost 5 bases and the J segment 8 bases; nucleotides outside the gene matches: 12. CDR3 size: 16 residues. The CDR3 loop is CASSQNRGRSSEKLFF. Written as DNA, the CDR3 is TGTGCCAGCAGTCAAAACAGGGGGCGAAGCTCCGAAAAACTGTTTTTT.

This clonotype was observed at least ten times. The rearrangement links TRBV12-3 or TRBV12-4 to TRBJ1-1; D may be TRBD1 (6 bases). The CDR3 is 13 residues long. Trimming pared 7 bases from V and 0 bases from J, leaving 9 bases between. In DNA form, the CDR3 reads TGTGCCAGCAACCGGGACATGAACACTGAAGCTTTCTTT. As protein: CASNRDMNTEAFF.

This clonotype was seen many times. CDR3 nucleotides: TGTGCCAGCGGGAACCGGGACAGGGGCACCGGGGAGCTGTTTTTT. Translated: CASGNRDRGTGELFF. This rearrangement joins TRBV28 to TRBJ2-2; the match to TRBD1 covers 10 bases. CDR3 length equals 15 residues. Germline CDR1 MDHEN, CDR2 SYDVKM. With 8 bases clipped from V and 4 bases from J, the junction kept 7 bases outside the gene matches. The variable domain in full, completed from reference TRBV28 and TRBJ2-2, reads DVKVTQSSRYLVKRTGEKVFLECVQDMDHENMFWYRQDPGLGLRLIYFSYDVKMKEKGDIPEGYSVSREKKERFSLILESASTNQTSMYLCASGNRDRGTGELFFGEGSRLTVL.

This clonotype appeared many times. The chain has TRBV14 and TRBJ1-2; D gene uncertain. Trimming stripped 4 bases from V and 6 bases from J, with 12 bases between. The CDR3 totals 13 residues. The germline gives CDR1 SGHDN, CDR2 FVKESK. The CDR3: CASSRTSSDGYTF. Written as DNA, the CDR3 is TGTGCCAGCAGCCGAACATCGAGCGATGGCTACACCTTC.

This clonotype was detected ten times or more. V gene TRBV29-1 combines with J gene TRBJ1-2, with unresolved D. This CDR3 spans 15 amino acids. Germline V gives CDR1 SQVTM, CDR2 ANQGSEA. Trimming removed 3 bases from V and 0 bases from J, with 14 bases in between. The CDR3 region is CSVDRWRKANYGYTF. DNA for the CDR3: TGCAGCGTTGACCGGTGGCGGAAAGCTAACTATGGCTACACCTTC.

This clonotype was recorded at least ten times. This chain connects TRBV5-1 to TRBJ1-1; D call uncertain. Deletions cut 5 bases from V and 1 base from J, with 12 bases between. This CDR3 is 14 amino acids long. The germline gives CDR1 SGHRS, CDR2 YFSETQ. The CDR3: CASRNWKTNTEAFF. The CDR3 DNA sequence: TGCGCCAGCAGGAATTGGAAGACGAACACTGAAGCTTTCTTT.

In DNA, the CDR3 is TGTGCCAGCAGCTCCGACAGGGCCGGGGCCAACGTCCTGACTTTC. This sequence encodes CASSSDRAGANVLTF. The chain has TRBV7-9 and TRBJ2-6; 7 positions agree with TRBD1. Germline CDR1 and CDR2: SEHNR and FQNEAQ (reference sequence). The CDR3 contains 15 residues. V gave up 4 bases and J gave up 4 bases; unmatched junction bases: 4.

Many counts were recorded for this clonotype. V gene TRBV11-2 combines with J gene TRBJ2-7, with D possibly called TRBD1 or TRBD2 (5 bases each). Germline values: CDR1 SGHAT, CDR2 FQNNGV. Deletions cut 4 bases from V and 6 bases from J, with 25 bases between. The CDR3 loop spans 17 amino acids. The CDR3 DNA follows: TGTGCCAGCAGCTCGATTCTTGCCCGGGGACGGCCTCTCGAGCAGTACTTC. Its translation: CASSSILARGRPLEQYF. Variable domain in full (rest from reference TRBV11-2 and TRBJ2-7): EAGVAQSPRYKIIEKRQSVAFWCNPISGHATLYWYQQILGQGPKLLIQFQNNGVVDDSQLPKDRFSAERLKGVDSTLKIQPAKLEDSAVYLCASSSILARGRPLEQYFGPGTRLTVT.

This clonotype was found many times. V gene TRBV19 combines with J gene TRBJ1-1, with D unresolved. Deletions cut 6 bases from V and 4 bases from J, with 27 bases between. The CDR3 covers 18 residues. CDR1 LNHDA and CDR2 SQIVND come from the germline V gene (reference sequence). CDR3 in DNA: TGTGCCAGTAGGGTTGGGGTTGAAGGGTCTCGATTCGGCACTGAAGCTTTCTTT. It is translated as CASRVGVEGSRFGTEAFF.

This clonotype has at least ten counts. The CDR3 reads CSVSKFSGNTIYF. The CDR3 bases are TGCAGCGTTTCCAAGTTCTCTGGAAACACCATATATTTT. The V gene is TRBV20-1, the J gene TRBJ1-3, with unresolved D. CDR1 is DFQATT, CDR2 SNEGSKA, per germline (reference sequence). This CDR3 contains 13 residues.

This clonotype has ten or more counts. This rearrangement joins TRBV6-2 or TRBV6-3 to TRBJ1-3; 7 bases match TRBD1. This CDR3 has 19 residues. The V and J ends lost 7 bases and 0 bases, in that order; junction bases with no gene match: 18. In germline, CDR1 is MNHEY, CDR2 SVGEGT. CDR3 amino acids: CASTPISHRRGFSGNTIYF. The DNA for the CDR3 is TGTGCCAGCACCCCCATATCCCACCGCAGGGGGTTCTCTGGAAACACCATATATTTT.

This clonotype occurred many times. DNA of the CDR3: TGTGCCAGTAGTATGTCCCAGGGTGAAGCTTTCTTT. Translated: CASSMSQGEAFF. This chain joins TRBV19 and TRBJ1-1, with a weak D call TRBD1 (5 bases). Germline V gene lookup returns CDR1 LNHDA and CDR2 SQIVND (reference sequence). CDR3 length: 12 residues. The V and J ends lost 3 bases and 7 bases respectively, with 9 bases between them. The whole variable domain, filled in from reference TRBV19 and TRBJ1-1, reads DGGITQSPKYLFRKEGQNVTLSCEQNLNHDAMYWYRQDPGQGLRLIYYSQIVNDFQKGDIAEGYSVSREKKESFPLTVTSAQKNPTAFYLCASSMSQGEAFFGQGTRLTVV.

This clonotype was observed at least ten times. The rearrangement joins TRBV12-5 to TRBJ2-5; D tentatively reads TRBD1 or TRBD2 (6 bases each). The CDR3 length is 14 residues. Trimming stripped 7 bases from V and 4 bases from J, with 16 bases between. Germline V gene sequence: CDR1 LGHNT, CDR2 FRNRAP. The CDR3 DNA is TGTGCTAGTGCCATAGGGGGGCGGGGAGAGACCCAGTACTTC. This codes for CASAIGGRGETQYF.

This clonotype was observed a single time. The V call is TRBV7-3, the J call TRBJ2-5, with unresolved D. Between the trimmed V and J ends, which lost 4 bases and 12 bases, there was a span of 24 bases. Germline CDR1 and CDR2: SGHTA and FQGTGA. The CDR3 length is 15 residues. CDR3 amino acids: CASSSNGGHQETEYF. In nucleotides, the CDR3 is TGTGCCAGCAGCTCCAACGGCGGCCACCAAGAGACGGAGTACTTC.